This TCR beta chain was obtained from a study of beta chain features in type 1 diabetes (dated by TCRdb to the late 2010s). About the full investigation: Patients and healthy donors did not differ in mean age, gender distribution, total cell number or subset yield. The study compared TCRB repertoires of sorted circulating CD4+ T cell subsets between recently diagnosed type 1 diabetes patients and matched healthy donors. A total of 85 million to 110 million sorted cells were examined across all samples, and RNA yield correlated strongly with the number of cells per subset. Regulatory and stem cell-like memory subsets were isolated from only 8 patients and roughly 8 healthy donors, whereas naive and central memory subsets came from all 30 or so donors. Points the paper makes about the study in general: Shorter templates might be favored by PCR, yet because patient and control samples were amplified and corrected together, any such skew would affect both groups equally. Fewer insertions and more nucleotide deletions at VDJ recombination sites were observed in patients with type 1 diabetes, implying thymic rearrangement abnormalities. The naive, central memory and regulatory TCRB repertoires appeared to resemble one another more closely among patients than among healthy donors. Type 1 diabetes patients showed a moderate but significant shortening of TCRB CDR3 length in all four CD4+ subsets. Because small numbers of individuals were included in the HLA sub-analyses, any influence of HLA type on TCRB rearrangement was left unresolved. Because cDNA rather than genomic DNA was sequenced, highly expressing activated cells could have been over-represented, although no difference in activation and CD3 levels was found between groups.

All of the isolated RNA was reverse transcribed with the High Capacity cDNA Reverse Transcription Kit, so expressed TCRB transcripts were sequenced. Deep immunoSEQ sequencing was performed on naive, central memory and regulatory T cell samples, with an average of roughly 3.5 million total reads per sample. Sorted cells were lysed in RLT buffer, and RNA was extracted using DNase-treated RNeasy Micro or Mini kits according to cell number. To prevent cross-contamination, each cell subset was processed individually, whereas patient and healthy donor samples were processed jointly. Using the immunoSEQ multiplex PCR, TCRB sequences were amplified from cDNA into 87-bp fragments spanning the CDR3 region. Sequencing of the amplicons was performed on the Illumina HiSeq platform. As for how the authors treated the data: Synthetic template baselines were used to correct PCR bias computationally, reads within Hamming distance 2 were collapsed, and singletons that could not be merged were discarded. By aligning reads against IMGT, V, D and J genes, CDR3 length, and insertions or deletions at six rearrangement sites were assigned. Within each subset, clonotype counts were normalized to the number of sorted cells before true diversity and Gini coefficients were calculated with the tcR R package. The overlap coefficient, calculated on TCRB nucleotide sequences, was used to quantify repertoire sharing. The table was pulled from immuneACCESS by TCRdb, which kept in-frame rearrangements only. Such tables lose some clones; where checked, under half of the loss comes from unresolved V genes, and the rest has no known cause. D and trimming come from the DNA, and the V and J calls and clone size come from that table. This sample is represented by around 40,000 clones; approximately 72% of them were singletons. Approximately 2% of the sample lies in the top ten.

For this clone: The antigen it binds to is not known. No base qualities exist here, and no much larger clone lies one base off it.

Each donor gave one peripheral blood draw, roughly 110 mL on average, collected into heparinised tubes. Using a panel that included CD45RO, CCR7, CD25, CD127, CD95 and CD27, naive, central memory, regulatory and stem cell-like memory CD4+ T cells were sorted on a BD FACSAria II. A purity above 95% was achieved for all sorted populations. PBMCs were isolated right away by Lymphoprep density gradient centrifugation and were stained directly, without culture. So that batch effects would be minimized, each experiment stained and sorted samples in pairs, pairing one healthy donor with one patient. Including cysteine and phenylalanine, the CDR3 has 14 amino acids. Only the CDR3 DNA stays, 42 bases, in frame from base 1. The junction shows trimming of 4 bases on V and 9 bases on J, plus 18 bases between the germline ends.

Material for sequencing was Tregs from blood. This sample's cell subset or site label indicates: regulatory CD4+ T cells. The chain is assembled from TRBV23-1 and TRBJ1-1; tentative D gene TRBD1, with 5 bases matching. TRBV23-1 is reported as an ORF; its role is uncertain. This clonotype originated in a woman aged 18-30 years with type 1 diabetes. The CDR3 reads CASSPPVRQDKAFF. The sequence in DNA is TGCGCCAGCAGTCCCCCCGTGAGGCAGGACAAAGCTTTCTTT.